Following are 21 T cell receptor beta chains from one sample sequenced in a study of T cells expressing NK-cell markers. TCRdb processed the 5' RACE reads again and assigns one entry to each CDR3 protein, with no DNA. The table counts 150,000 to 200,000 distinct CDR3 sequences; around 20% lies in the top ten. The sequenced material came from blood T cells: a sorted CD56 or NKG2C T cell subset, CD4+ or CD8+ T cells, or bulk PBMC T cells (not recorded which). The receptors originated from a woman between 18 and 75 years old in good health.

The chain recombines TRBV27 with TRBJ1-5; lacking DNA, the TRBD1 call made by TCRdb goes unchecked. The CDR3 length is 16 residues. CDR1 and CDR2 (germline): MNHEY, SMNVEV (reference sequence). The CDR3 is CASSPTGTAGNQPQHF.

V is TRBV5-1 and J is TRBJ1-1; TCRdb's D gene call, TRBD1, goes unchecked for lack of DNA. The CDR3 runs to 15 residues. Germline values: CDR1 SGHRS, CDR2 YFSETQ. The CDR3 region is CASSSPGQGTTEAFF. The full variable domain, rest sourced from reference TRBV5-1 and TRBJ1-1, is KAGVTQTPRYLIKTRGQQVTLSCSPISGHRSVSWYQQTPGQGLQFLFEYFSETQRNKGNFPGRFSGRQFSNSRSEMNVSTLELGDSALYLCASSSPGQGTTEAFFGQGTRLTVV.

This CDR3 is CSAPRGGRLDTQYF. The gene calls are TRBV20-1 and TRBJ2-3; TCRdb proposes TRBD2, but this gene call is untestable without DNA. Germline CDR1 reads DFQATT; CDR2 reads SNEGSKA (reference sequence). This CDR3 is built from 14 residues.

The V call is TRBV5-1, the J call TRBJ2-1; there is no DNA to check the TCRdb D call of TRBD1. The CDR3 spans 16 residues. Germline assignment: CDR1 SGHRS and CDR2 YFSETQ. CDR3 amino acids: CASSLGARGWNNEQFF.

V usage is TRBV6-1 and J usage is TRBJ1-1; TCRdb's D call of TRBD1 is untestable without DNA. Germline-derived CDR1 and CDR2 are MNHNS and SASEGT. The CDR3 is made up of 15 amino acids. This CDR3 is CASKEPGRVNTEAFF.

V is TRBV7-2 and J is TRBJ2-1; the D call of TRBD2 rests on TCRdb alone, since no DNA is present to check it. CDR3 size: 14 residues. Germline CDR1 is SGHTA and CDR2 is FQGNSA. This CDR3 reads CASGGGGHYNEQFF.

J is TRBJ2-1 and V is TRBV12-3 or TRBV12-4; there is no DNA to check the TCRdb D call of TRBD1. This CDR3 has 13 residues. The CDR3: CASSLNRGGEQFF.

The genes are TRBV5-4 and TRBJ1-2; TCRdb lists TRBD1, though no DNA is available to test this call. There are 14 residues in the CDR3. Germline CDR1 is SGHNT and CDR2 is YYREEE (reference sequence). The CDR3 protein is CASSLAGARYGYTF.

This chain connects TRBV12-3 or TRBV12-4 to TRBJ2-5; the D call from TCRdb, TRBD2, cannot be confirmed without DNA. The CDR3 sequence is 13 residues long. The CDR3 region is CASSLDGRGTQYF.

The chain has TRBV29-1 and TRBJ2-1; the D call from TCRdb, TRBD1, cannot be confirmed without DNA. This CDR3 is 14 amino acids long. Germline V gene lookup returns CDR1 SQVTM and CDR2 ANQGSEA. Here the CDR3 reads CSVEQVPGGNEQFF.

This chain connects TRBV4-1 to TRBJ2-7; with no DNA, the TCRdb D assignment of TRBD1 cannot be verified. The CDR3 length is 14 residues. Looked up from germline, CDR1 is MGHRA and CDR2 is YSYEKL. CDR3 protein: CASSQPDRGYEQYF.

The V call is TRBV5-1, the J call TRBJ2-3; TCRdb indicates TRBD1, and absent DNA this call remains unverified. CDR1 and CDR2 from the germline V gene are SGHRS and YFSETQ. This CDR3 has 16 amino acids. CDR3 in amino acids: CASSYGQGPSTDTQYF.

The genes are TRBV2 and TRBJ2-1; TCRdb outputs TRBD2, but without DNA this stays unchecked. The CDR3 consists of 18 residues. Per germline, CDR1 SNHLY and CDR2 FYNNEI. The CDR3 loop is CASYSPLLTSGPYNEQFF.

CDR3 region: CASSQVGASLNTGELFF. This chain joins TRBV3-1 and TRBJ2-2; TCRdb returns TRBD2, unconfirmable since there is no DNA. CDR3 length: 17 amino acids. Germline-derived CDR1 and CDR2 are LGHDT and YNNKEL (reference sequence).

V and J are TRBV6-1 and TRBJ2-3; the TCRdb D gene call, TRBD1, has no DNA to confirm it. The CDR3 is made up of 13 amino acids. Looked up from germline, CDR1 is MNHNS and CDR2 is SASEGT. The CDR3 spells CASRGQGRDTQYF.

The chain links TRBV7-2 to TRBJ1-1. The CDR3 covers 16 residues. CDR1 SGHTA and CDR2 FQGNSA come from the germline V gene. The CDR3 sequence is CASSLGVLAMGSETFF.

CDR3 protein: CSARVRREPRNEQFF. This chain joins TRBV20-1 and TRBJ2-1; TCRdb indicates TRBD2, and absent DNA this call remains unverified. The V gene's germline CDR1 is DFQATT and CDR2 SNEGSKA (reference sequence). This CDR3 spans 15 amino acids.

This chain links TRBV7-8 with TRBJ2-5; there is no DNA to check the TCRdb D call of TRBD1. Looked up from germline, CDR1 is SGHVS and CDR2 is FQNEAQ. CDR3 length: 15 residues. CDR3 residues: CASSRDGHLGETQYF.

The genes are TRBV9 and TRBJ1-1. The CDR3 totals 15 residues. Germline values: CDR1 SGDLS, CDR2 YYNGEE. CDR3 residues: CASSPSPEGGTEAFF.

This chain connects TRBV2 to TRBJ2-7; TCRdb calls TRBD2, which cannot be checked without DNA. Germline V CDR1 and CDR2: SNHLY, FYNNEI. CDR3 length equals 14 residues. Here the CDR3 reads CASSEEGPPYEQYF.

This chain uses TRBV12-3 or TRBV12-4 with TRBJ1-1; TCRdb's D call of TRBD1 is untestable without DNA. The CDR3 has 13 amino acids. CDR3 in amino acids: CASSLGADTEAFF.